The 9 T cell receptor beta chains presented below share a single source sample, sequenced in a study of blood T cell repertoires in COVID-19. Sequenced by immunoSEQ multiplex PCR; TCRdb stores in-frame clones only, minus some. The table shows 120,000 or so clones, with about 80% occurring only once. The sample consisted of peripheral blood. The source of these receptors is a human donor in a cohort sampled during active COVID-19.

J is TRBJ1-1 and V is TRBV19, with 8 bases identical to TRBD1. Trimming at V came to 5 bases and at J to 1 base, leaving 6 bases not matched to a gene. In germline, CDR1 is LNHDA, CDR2 SQIVND (reference sequence). This CDR3 comprises 15 residues. The CDR3 DNA sequence: TGTGCCAGTAGTCCCTGGACAGGGAAGAACACTGAAGCTTTCTTT. Amino acids: CASSPWTGKNTEAFF.

Written as DNA, the CDR3 is TGTGCCAGCAGCCCCGACAGGACGGATTTCTACGAGCAGTACTTC. Its translation: CASSPDRTDFYEQYF. This chain connects TRBV7-2 to TRBJ2-7; weak D call: TRBD1 (6 bases). CDR1 SGHTA and CDR2 FQGNSA come from the germline V gene. The V and J ends lost 5 bases and 3 bases respectively, with 17 bases between them. This CDR3 spans 15 amino acids.

The rearrangement joins TRBV9 to TRBJ1-1; 7 bases fit TRBD1. The CDR3 runs to 15 residues. Germline V lookup: CDR1 SGDLS, CDR2 YYNGEE. The V segment lost 0 bases and the J segment 5 bases; nucleotides outside the gene matches: 7. CDR3 DNA: TGTGCCAGCAGCGTAGTTGGGCAGGGGGGAACTGAAGCTTTCTTT. The encoded protein is CASSVVGQGGTEAFF.

This clone showed up just a few times. This chain uses TRBV6-1 with TRBJ2-1, with D unclear. CDR3 size: 16 residues. Per the germline V gene, CDR1 is MNHNS and CDR2 is SASEGT. V dropped 3 bases and J dropped 4 bases, with 16 bases sitting between them. The CDR3 sequence is CASSDSTRLLYNEQFF. Written as DNA, the CDR3 is TGTGCCAGCAGTGATAGTACCCGCCTACTTTACAATGAGCAGTTCTTC.

The CDR3 DNA reads TGTGCCAGCAGCCCCAGGGTGGAAGCTTTCTTT. It is translated as CASSPRVEAFF. This chain connects TRBV7-2 to TRBJ1-1, with D tentatively TRBD1 (5 bases). CDR3 length: 11 amino acids. Trimming removed 5 bases at V and 8 bases at J, with 9 bases between. The germline gives CDR1 SGHTA, CDR2 FQGNSA.

This chain connects TRBV9 to TRBJ2-3, with D uncertain. The CDR3 is 14 amino acids. V was clipped by 0 bases and J by 6 bases, with 11 bases between them. Germline V lookup: CDR1 SGDLS, CDR2 YYNGEE. CDR3: CASSVGLNSDTQYF. In DNA form, the CDR3 reads TGTGCCAGCAGCGTAGGGCTCAATAGCGATACGCAGTATTTT.

J is TRBJ1-5 and V is TRBV19; the D is unclear. From germline, CDR1 is LNHDA and CDR2 SQIVND (reference sequence). The V gene lost 7 bases and the J gene lost 3 bases, with 10 bases spanning the gap. The CDR3 runs to 13 residues. CDR3 bases: TGTGCCAGTACTATGACACTCAATCAGCCCCAGCATTTT. As protein: CASTMTLNQPQHF. The entire variable domain, with the rest obtained from reference TRBV19 and TRBJ1-5, is as follows: DGGITQSPKYLFRKEGQNVTLSCEQNLNHDAMYWYRQDPGQGLRLIYYSQIVNDFQKGDIAEGYSVSREKKESFPLTVTSAQKNPTAFYLCASTMTLNQPQHFGDGTRLSIL.

This rearrangement joins TRBV5-1 to TRBJ2-2; TRBD1 is a possible D gene (6 bases). The CDR3 is 15 amino acids. Germline CDR1 reads SGHRS; CDR2 reads YFSETQ. The V and J ends lost 6 bases and 0 bases respectively, with 12 bases between them. CDR3 amino acids: CASIPGTPNTGELFF. The CDR3 DNA reads as TGCGCCAGCATCCCCGGGACACCGAACACCGGGGAGCTGTTTTTT.

The gene calls are TRBV11-3 and TRBJ2-5; maybe TRBD2 (7 bases). Trimming removed 1 base from V and 2 bases from J, with 11 bases in between. The CDR3 runs 15 residues. Per the germline V gene, CDR1 is SGHNT and CDR2 is YENEEA. CDR3 residues: CASSLAGGHQETQYF. The CDR3 nucleotides read TGTGCCAGCAGCTTAGCGGGGGGCCATCAAGAGACCCAGTACTTC. The variable domain in full, with the rest retrieved from reference TRBV11-3 and TRBJ2-5, is EAGVVQSPRYKIIEKKQPVAFWCNPISGHNTLYWYLQNLGQGPELLIRYENEEAVDDSQLPKDRFSAERLKGVDSTLKIQPAELGDSAVYLCASSLAGGHQETQYFGPGTRLLVL.